This T cell receptor (beta chain) was profiled in a study of shared T cell receptors in the human thymus. Some clones are missing from TCRdb's copy, which holds only in-frame ones; the method was immunoSEQ multiplex PCR. The data contain some 660,000 clones, about 87% of them seen just once; the ten biggest clones take up about 0.0094%. The CDR3 has 13 residues. From germline, CDR1 is GTSNPN and CDR2 SVGIG (reference sequence). Trimming removed 0 bases at V and 7 bases at J, with 10 bases between. Another study also made use of these data, one on human thymus T cells. That source reports: Donation came from healthy Finnish infants having corrective surgery for congenital heart defects. It was from resections taken during corrective heart surgery that the thymus tissue came. Use of V and J genes seemed skewed within the thymic and blood repertoires.

This clonotype originated in a boy under three years old with a congenital heart defect. Sequences were obtained from thymocytes. This chain connects TRBV30 to TRBJ1-5; TRBD1 is a possible D gene (5 bases). The CDR3 loop reads CAWSVGGKQPQHF. The CDR3 DNA reads TGTGCCTGGAGTGTCGGGGGGAAACAGCCCCAGCATTTT.